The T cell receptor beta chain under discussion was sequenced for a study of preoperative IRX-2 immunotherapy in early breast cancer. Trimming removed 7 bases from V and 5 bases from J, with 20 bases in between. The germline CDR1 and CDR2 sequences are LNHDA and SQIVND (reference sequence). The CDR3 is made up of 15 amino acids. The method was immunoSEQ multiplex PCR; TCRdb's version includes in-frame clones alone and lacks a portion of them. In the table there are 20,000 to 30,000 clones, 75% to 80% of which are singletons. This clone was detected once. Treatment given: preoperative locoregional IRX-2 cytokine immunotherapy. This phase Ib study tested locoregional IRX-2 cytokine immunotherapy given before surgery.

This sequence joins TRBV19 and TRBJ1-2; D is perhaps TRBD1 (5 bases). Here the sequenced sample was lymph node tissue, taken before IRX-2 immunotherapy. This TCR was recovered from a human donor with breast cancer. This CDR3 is CASTNVGRQGYGYTF. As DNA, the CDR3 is TGTGCCAGTACCAACGTTGGTCGGCAGGGTTATGGCTACACCTTC.